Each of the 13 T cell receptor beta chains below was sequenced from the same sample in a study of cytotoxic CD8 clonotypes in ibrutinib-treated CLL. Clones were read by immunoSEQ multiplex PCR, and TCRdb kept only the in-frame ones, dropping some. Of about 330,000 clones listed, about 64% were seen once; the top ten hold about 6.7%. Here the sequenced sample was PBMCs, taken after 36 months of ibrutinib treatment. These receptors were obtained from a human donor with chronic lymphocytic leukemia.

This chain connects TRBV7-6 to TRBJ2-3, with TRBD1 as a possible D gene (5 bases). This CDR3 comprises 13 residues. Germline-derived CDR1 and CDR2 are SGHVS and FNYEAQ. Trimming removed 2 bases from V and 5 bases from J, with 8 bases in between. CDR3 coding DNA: TGTGCCAGCAGCTTATTCAGGGAAGATACGCAGTATTTT. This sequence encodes CASSLFREDTQYF.

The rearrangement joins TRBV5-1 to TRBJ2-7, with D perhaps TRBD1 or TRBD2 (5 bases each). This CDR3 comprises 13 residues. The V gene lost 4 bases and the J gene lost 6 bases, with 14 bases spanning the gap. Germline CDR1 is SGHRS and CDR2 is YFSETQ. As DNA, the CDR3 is TGCGCCAGCAGCCTGGGGGTGCCTGGCGAGCAGTACTTC. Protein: CASSLGVPGEQYF.

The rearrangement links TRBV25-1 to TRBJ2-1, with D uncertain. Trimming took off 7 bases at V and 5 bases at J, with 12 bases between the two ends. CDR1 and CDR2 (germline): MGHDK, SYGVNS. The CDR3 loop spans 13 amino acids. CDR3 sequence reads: CASTEPPHNEQFF. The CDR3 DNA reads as TGTGCCAGCACGGAGCCCCCCCACAATGAGCAGTTCTTC.

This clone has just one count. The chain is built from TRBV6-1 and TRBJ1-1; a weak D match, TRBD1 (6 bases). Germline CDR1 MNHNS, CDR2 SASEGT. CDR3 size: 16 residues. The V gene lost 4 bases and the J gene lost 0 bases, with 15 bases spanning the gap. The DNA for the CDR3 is TGTGCCAGCAGTGGCAGGGGACCCAGCATGAACACTGAAGCTTTCTTT. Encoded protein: CASSGRGPSMNTEAFF.

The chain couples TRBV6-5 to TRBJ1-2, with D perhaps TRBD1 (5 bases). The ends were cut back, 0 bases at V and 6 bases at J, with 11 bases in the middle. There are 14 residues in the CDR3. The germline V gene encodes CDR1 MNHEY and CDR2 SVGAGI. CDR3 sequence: CASSYSFGGDGYTF. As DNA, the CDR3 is TGTGCCAGCAGTTACTCGTTTGGAGGGGATGGCTACACCTTC.

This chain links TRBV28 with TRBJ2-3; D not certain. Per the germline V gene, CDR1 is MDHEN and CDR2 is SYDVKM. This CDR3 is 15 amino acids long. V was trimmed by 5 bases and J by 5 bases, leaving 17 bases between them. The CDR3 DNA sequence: TGTGCCAGCAGTCCCCGGGCAGGCTACATAGATACGCAGTATTTT. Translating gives CASSPRAGYIDTQYF.

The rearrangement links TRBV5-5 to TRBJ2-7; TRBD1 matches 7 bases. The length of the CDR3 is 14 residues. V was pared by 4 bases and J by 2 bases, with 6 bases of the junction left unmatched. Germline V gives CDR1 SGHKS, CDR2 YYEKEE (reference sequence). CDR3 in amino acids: CASSHRQGPYEQYF. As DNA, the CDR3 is TGTGCCAGCAGCCATCGACAGGGCCCCTACGAGCAGTACTTC.

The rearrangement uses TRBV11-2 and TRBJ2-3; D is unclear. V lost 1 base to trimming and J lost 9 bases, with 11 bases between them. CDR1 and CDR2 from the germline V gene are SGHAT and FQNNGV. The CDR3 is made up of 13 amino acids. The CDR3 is CASSLAWLSTQYF. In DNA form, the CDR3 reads TGTGCCAGCAGCTTAGCGTGGCTTTCCACGCAGTATTTT.

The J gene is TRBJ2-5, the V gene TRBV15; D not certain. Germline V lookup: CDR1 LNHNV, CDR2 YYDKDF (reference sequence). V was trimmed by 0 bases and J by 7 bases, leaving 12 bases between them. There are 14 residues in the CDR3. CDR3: CATSRDDGLGTQYF. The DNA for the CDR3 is TGTGCCACCAGCAGAGACGACGGCTTGGGGACCCAGTACTTC.

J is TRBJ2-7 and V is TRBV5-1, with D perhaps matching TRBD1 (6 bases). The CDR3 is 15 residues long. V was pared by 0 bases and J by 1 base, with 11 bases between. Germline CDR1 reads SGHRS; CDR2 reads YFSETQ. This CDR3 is CASSLGPGQSYEQYF. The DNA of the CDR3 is TGCGCCAGCAGCTTGGGCCCCGGACAGTCCTACGAGCAGTACTTC. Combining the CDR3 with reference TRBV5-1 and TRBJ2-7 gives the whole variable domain KAGVTQTPRYLIKTRGQQVTLSCSPISGHRSVSWYQQTPGQGLQFLFEYFSETQRNKGNFPGRFSGRQFSNSRSEMNVSTLELGDSALYLCASSLGPGQSYEQYFGPGTRLTVT.

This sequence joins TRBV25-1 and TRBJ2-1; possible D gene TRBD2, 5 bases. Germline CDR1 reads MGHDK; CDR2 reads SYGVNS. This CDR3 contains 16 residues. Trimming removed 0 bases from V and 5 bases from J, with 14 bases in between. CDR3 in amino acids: CASSEYWSGFDNEQFF. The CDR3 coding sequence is TGTGCCAGCAGTGAATATTGGTCGGGGTTCGACAATGAGCAGTTCTTC.

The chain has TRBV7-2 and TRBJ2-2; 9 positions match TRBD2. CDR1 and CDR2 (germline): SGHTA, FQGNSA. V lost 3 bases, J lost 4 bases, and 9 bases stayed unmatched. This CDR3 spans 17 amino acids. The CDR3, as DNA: TGTGCCAGCAGCTTGGTCGTTGGCGGGAGGGCCACCGGGGAGCTGTTTTTT. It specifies CASSLVVGGRATGELFF.

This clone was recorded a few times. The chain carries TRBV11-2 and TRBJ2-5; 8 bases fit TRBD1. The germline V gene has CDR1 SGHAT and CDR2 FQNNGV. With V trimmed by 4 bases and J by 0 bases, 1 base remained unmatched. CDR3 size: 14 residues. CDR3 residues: CASSSDRDQETQYF. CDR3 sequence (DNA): TGTGCCAGCAGCTCGGACAGGGACCAAGAGACCCAGTACTTC.